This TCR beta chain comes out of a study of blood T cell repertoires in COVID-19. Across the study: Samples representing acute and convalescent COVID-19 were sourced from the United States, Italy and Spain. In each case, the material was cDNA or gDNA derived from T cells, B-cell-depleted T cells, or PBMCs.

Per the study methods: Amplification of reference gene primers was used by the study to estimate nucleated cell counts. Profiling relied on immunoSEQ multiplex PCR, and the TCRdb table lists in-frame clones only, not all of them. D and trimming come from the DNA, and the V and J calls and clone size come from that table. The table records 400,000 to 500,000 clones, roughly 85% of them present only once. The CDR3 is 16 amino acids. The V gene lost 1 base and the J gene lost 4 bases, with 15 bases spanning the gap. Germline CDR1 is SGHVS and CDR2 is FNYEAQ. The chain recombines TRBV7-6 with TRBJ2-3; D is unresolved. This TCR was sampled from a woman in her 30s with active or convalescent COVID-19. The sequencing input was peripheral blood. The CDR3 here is CASSLDSSGWPDTQYF. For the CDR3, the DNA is TGTGCCAGCAGCTTAGATTCGTCCGGGTGGCCAGATACGCAGTATTTT.